The 15 T cell receptor beta chains below all came from one sample that was sequenced in a study of shared clonotypes between healthy human individuals. Naive CD8 cells lacked CD45RO and underwent positive selection for CCR7, leaving out terminally differentiated effector memory CD45RA+ cells. Profiled with immunoSEQ multiplex PCR; TCRdb holds only in-frame clones, not every one. Of some 2.1 million clones listed, approximately 95% are singletons. Sequencing used naive CD8+ T cells sorted from blood. These receptors were collected from a man aged 18 to 29 in good health.

This chain joins TRBV7-6 and TRBJ2-7; weak D call: TRBD2 (6 bases). In germline, CDR1 is SGHVS, CDR2 FNYEAQ. CDR3 size: 12 residues. V was pared by 3 bases and J by 7 bases, with 10 bases between. The DNA for the CDR3 is TGTGCCAGCAGCTTGCCTCGGGGGGAGCAGTACTTC. Translating gives CASSLPRGEQYF.

This chain links TRBV2 with TRBJ2-7; D is uncertain. Trimming left V 7 bases short and J 5 bases short, with 24 bases between. Germline assignment: CDR1 SNHLY and CDR2 FYNNEI. The CDR3 totals 16 residues. The CDR3 nucleotides are TGTGCCAGCACCGAGGACCCCGGGCTCCGGAGCCACGAGCAGTACTTC. As protein: CASTEDPGLRSHEQYF.

This clone was observed a few times. Other DNA sequences from this sample encode an identical CDR3 as well. The chain couples TRBV9 to TRBJ2-3; D may match TRBD1 or TRBD2 (5 bases each). From germline, CDR1 is SGDLS and CDR2 YYNGEE. V dropped 2 bases and J dropped 0 bases, with 10 bases sitting between them. The CDR3 contains 15 residues. In DNA, the CDR3 is TGTGCCAGCAGCGTCCGGGGCCTCAGCACAGATACGCAGTATTTT. It codes for CASSVRGLSTDTQYF. Combining the CDR3 with reference TRBV9 and TRBJ2-3 gives the whole variable domain DSGVTQTPKHLITATGQRVTLRCSPRSGDLSVYWYQQSLDQGLQFLIQYYNGEERAKGNILERFSAQQFPDLHSELNLSSLELGDSALYFCASSVRGLSTDTQYFGPGTRLTVL.

The J gene is TRBJ2-5, the V gene TRBV19, with 8 bases aligning to TRBD2. Germline assignment: CDR1 LNHDA and CDR2 SQIVND (reference sequence). CDR3 length equals 15 residues. Trimming at V came to 1 base and at J to 5 bases, leaving 6 bases not matched to a gene. Here the CDR3 reads CASSIAGGFGETQYF. For the CDR3, the DNA is TGTGCCAGTAGTATAGCGGGAGGGTTCGGTGAGACCCAGTACTTC. Based on the CDR3 plus reference TRBV19 and TRBJ2-5, the full variable domain is DGGITQSPKYLFRKEGQNVTLSCEQNLNHDAMYWYRQDPGQGLRLIYYSQIVNDFQKGDIAEGYSVSREKKESFPLTVTSAQKNPTAFYLCASSIAGGFGETQYFGPGTRLLVL.

The chain links TRBV6-1 to TRBJ1-2; D is uncertain. CDR3 length equals 14 residues. Germline V lookup: CDR1 MNHNS, CDR2 SASEGT. Trimming removed 6 bases from V and 5 bases from J, with 16 bases in between. CDR3 bases: TGTGCCAGCAGCCCTTTGAGTCAAAATTATGGCTACACCTTC. Translating gives CASSPLSQNYGYTF.

The genes are TRBV27 and TRBJ2-1; TRBD1 matches at 10 bases. The CDR3 totals 14 residues. CDR1 MNHEY and CDR2 SMNVEV come from the germline V gene (reference sequence). After removal of 4 bases from V and 9 bases from J, the junction contained 6 bases not matched to a gene. The CDR3 reads CASSWTGGHGEQFF. CDR3 in DNA: TGTGCCAGCAGTTGGACAGGGGGGCATGGTGAGCAGTTCTTC.

The chain is built from TRBV4-1 and TRBJ2-5; no clear D gene. This CDR3 comprises 14 residues. The V gene's germline CDR1 is MGHRA and CDR2 YSYEKL. V was clipped by 1 base and J by 1 base, with 7 bases between them. CDR3 loop: CASSQAFTQETQYF. CDR3 DNA sequence: TGCGCCAGCAGCCAAGCCTTCACCCAAGAGACCCAGTACTTC.

V and J are TRBV5-1 and TRBJ2-4, with TRBD2 as a possible D gene (5 bases). Between the trimmed V and J ends, which lost 1 base and 0 bases, there was a span of 11 bases. The CDR3 runs to 16 residues. Germline assignment: CDR1 SGHRS and CDR2 YFSETQ. As DNA, the CDR3 is TGCGCCAGCAGCTTGTCATTAGCGACAGCCAAAAACATTCAGTACTTC. It is translated as CASSLSLATAKNIQYF.

The CDR3 DNA reads TGTGCCAGCAGCGCAAGGGACAGCCAAGAGACCCAGTACTTC. It encodes CASSARDSQETQYF. The rearrangement uses TRBV9 and TRBJ2-5; the match to TRBD1 covers 7 bases. Germline V gene lookup returns CDR1 SGDLS and CDR2 YYNGEE. After removal of 3 bases from V and 1 base from J, the junction contained 3 bases not matched to a gene. The CDR3 consists of 14 residues.

The gene calls are TRBV9 and TRBJ2-7; D gene ambiguous. Germline V CDR1 and CDR2: SGDLS, YYNGEE. Trimming removed 0 bases from V and 0 bases from J, with 10 bases in between. The CDR3 spans 15 residues. The CDR3 DNA is TGTGCCAGCAGCGTAGGGTATTTACCCTCCTACGAGCAGTACTTC. This encodes CASSVGYLPSYEQYF.

The J gene is TRBJ2-1, the V gene TRBV6-5, with 8 bases aligning to TRBD1. This CDR3 contains 15 residues. After removal of 2 bases from V and 7 bases from J, the junction contained 7 bases not matched to a gene. Germline lookup yields CDR1 MNHEY and CDR2 SVGAGI. CDR3: CASSYLQGAGNEQFF. The CDR3 DNA follows: TGTGCCAGCAGTTACCTGCAGGGGGCGGGAAATGAGCAGTTCTTC.

The chain couples TRBV6-5 to TRBJ2-1; 7 bases fit TRBD2. Germline CDR1 reads MNHEY; CDR2 reads SVGAGI. After removal of 3 bases from V and 2 bases from J, the junction contained 7 bases not matched to a gene. This CDR3 spans 16 amino acids. In nucleotides, the CDR3 is TGTGCCAGCAGTTATACGAGCGGGACCCCCTACAATGAGCAGTTCTTC. Its translation: CASSYTSGTPYNEQFF.

This clone was observed once. V and J are TRBV11-2 and TRBJ2-3, with 7 bases fitting TRBD2. The junction had 8 bases not matched to a gene; V was cut back by 4 bases and J by 1 base. The length of the CDR3 is 16 residues. Germline V gene data show CDR1 as SGHAT and CDR2 as FQNNGV. Here the CDR3 DNA reads TGTGCCAGCAGCTCGCTGTGGAGCGGGGGCACAGATACGCAGTATTTT. This codes for CASSSLWSGGTDTQYF.

Points on this clone: The sample carries other DNA sequences with the same CDR3. The chain has TRBV9 and TRBJ2-7; D perhaps matches TRBD2 (7 bases). The V end was cut by 2 bases, the J end by 0 bases, with 9 bases between. Germline V gives CDR1 SGDLS, CDR2 YYNGEE. This CDR3 has 14 residues. The CDR3 DNA reads as TGTGCCAGCAGCGTGGGGGGGCACTCCTACGAGCAGTACTTC. Translation gives CASSVGGHSYEQYF.

The chain has TRBV28 and TRBJ1-2, with 8 bases identical to TRBD1. Unmatched junction bases numbered 12, after V lost 3 bases and J lost 3 bases. The CDR3 extends over 17 amino acids. The V gene's germline CDR1 is MDHEN and CDR2 SYDVKM. CDR3 sequence: CASSLDRAGNLDYGYTF. The CDR3 DNA is TGTGCCAGCAGTTTGGACAGGGCGGGTAACTTGGACTATGGCTACACCTTC.